Listed here are 21 T cell receptor beta chains from one sample, sequenced in a study of cytomegalovirus exposure and HLA in healthy donors. Researchers ran the PCR with 60 Vbeta and 13 Jbeta primers. TCRdb's copy holds only in-frame clones and misses some; the assay was immunoSEQ multiplex PCR. The sample records about 140,000 clones, about four fifths being singletons. Source material: PBMCs. Source of these receptors: a female donor in good health and CMV-seronegative.

The rearrangement joins TRBV7-2 to TRBJ2-5; D not certain. The CDR3 is made up of 11 amino acids. Trimming pared 1 base from V and 10 bases from J, leaving 7 bases between. Germline values: CDR1 SGHTA, CDR2 FQGNSA. The CDR3 loop is CASSLGSGQYF. The CDR3 bases are TGTGCCAGCAGCTTAGGTAGTGGCCAGTACTTC.

The chain links TRBV9 to TRBJ2-3; 9 positions match TRBD2. Germline values: CDR1 SGDLS, CDR2 YYNGEE. The CDR3 is made up of 15 amino acids. The V and J ends lost 4 bases and 2 bases, in that order; junction bases with no gene match: 5. CDR3 in DNA: TGTGCCAGCAGCCCCCGGACTAGCGCCACAGATACGCAGTATTTT. This gives the protein CASSPRTSATDTQYF. Full variable domain (outside the CDR3, taken from reference TRBV9 and TRBJ2-3): DSGVTQTPKHLITATGQRVTLRCSPRSGDLSVYWYQQSLDQGLQFLIQYYNGEERAKGNILERFSAQQFPDLHSELNLSSLELGDSALYFCASSPRTSATDTQYFGPGTRLTVL.

This chain links TRBV5-1 with TRBJ1-3, with 9 bases lining up with TRBD1. In germline, CDR1 is SGHRS, CDR2 YFSETQ. V lost 4 bases and J lost 6; bases outside the gene matches: 5. This CDR3 region has 14 residues. CDR3 sequence reads: CASSAGQGENTIYF. CDR3 coding DNA: TGCGCCAGCAGCGCGGGACAGGGCGAAAACACCATATATTTT.

The chain uses TRBV4-3 and TRBJ2-5, with D possibly TRBD2 on 5 matching bases. The germline V gene has CDR1 LGHNA and CDR2 YSLEER. The CDR3 spans 15 residues. V lost 2 bases, J lost 3 bases, and 13 bases lay in between. DNA for the CDR3: TGCGCCAGCAGCCAATACTACGAGGGAGAAGAGACCCAGTACTTC. Its protein is CASSQYYEGEETQYF.

This clone was counted a single time. The rearrangement uses TRBV5-1 and TRBJ2-5, with 7 bases fitting TRBD1. V trimming: 3 bases; J trimming: 2 bases; junction bases outside the gene matches: 4. The germline CDR1 and CDR2 sequences are SGHRS and YFSETQ. CDR3 length equals 14 residues. CDR3 bases: TGCGCCAGCAGCTACGGGACAGTTCAAGAGACCCAGTACTTC. Residues: CASSYGTVQETQYF.

The rearrangement links TRBV30 to TRBJ2-3; 9 bases match TRBD2. CDR1 is GTSNPN, CDR2 SVGIG, per germline (reference sequence). Germline trimming cut 3 bases from V and 2 bases from J; bases unmatched to any gene: 6. The CDR3 consists of 15 residues. CDR3 sequence: CAWRGEREVTDTQYF. The CDR3 nucleotides read TGTGCCTGGAGAGGGGAGCGGGAGGTCACAGATACGCAGTATTTT.

The gene calls are TRBV11-2 and TRBJ1-2; 11 nucleotides match TRBD1. V trimming: 2 bases; J trimming: 3 bases; junction bases outside the gene matches: 8. Germline V gene data show CDR1 as SGHAT and CDR2 as FQNNGV. CDR3 size: 17 residues. The chain's CDR3 is CASSLRTGGLTDYGYTF. CDR3 sequence (DNA): TGTGCCAGCAGCTTACGGACAGGGGGCCTTACGGACTATGGCTACACCTTC.

The chain is built from TRBV7-2 and TRBJ2-7, with 11 bases aligning to TRBD2. V dropped 5 bases and J dropped 0; count of bases not matched to a gene: 9. The CDR3 sequence is 17 residues long. CDR1 is SGHTA, CDR2 FQGNSA, per germline. Written as DNA, the CDR3 is TGTGCCAGCAGCGCCCAGACTAGCGGGGTTAGCTCCTACGAGCAGTACTTC. Translated, it gives CASSAQTSGVSSYEQYF.

This chain uses TRBV5-1 with TRBJ2-1, with D perhaps matching TRBD1 (6 bases). The CDR3 has 15 amino acids. Between the trimmed V and J ends, which lost 1 base and 0 bases, there was a span of 8 bases. Germline-derived CDR1 and CDR2 are SGHRS and YFSETQ. This CDR3 reads CASSLRQASYNEQFF. The CDR3 bases are TGCGCCAGCAGCTTGAGACAGGCCTCCTACAATGAGCAGTTCTTC. Full variable domain (rest looked up from reference TRBV5-1 and TRBJ2-1): KAGVTQTPRYLIKTRGQQVTLSCSPISGHRSVSWYQQTPGQGLQFLFEYFSETQRNKGNFPGRFSGRQFSNSRSEMNVSTLELGDSALYLCASSLRQASYNEQFFGPGTRLTVL.

This clone showed up just a few times. V usage is TRBV6-1 and J usage is TRBJ2-5, with TRBD2 as a possible D gene (6 bases). This CDR3 contains 12 residues. Trimming stripped 7 bases from V and 5 bases from J, with 11 bases between. Germline V CDR1 and CDR2: MNHNS, SASEGT. CDR3 region: CASTLAQETQYF. DNA of the CDR3: TGTGCCAGCACTCTAGCGCAGGAGACCCAGTACTTC.

The chain employs TRBV30 and TRBJ1-4; no firm D call. The CDR3 totals 11 residues. Between the trimmed V and J ends, which lost 5 bases and 3 bases, there was a span of 4 bases. Germline loops: CDR1 GTSNPN, CDR2 SVGIG (reference sequence). The CDR3: CAWGANEKLFF. The CDR3 region has the DNA TGTGCCTGGGGAGCTAATGAAAAACTGTTTTTT.

The chain couples TRBV28 to TRBJ1-6, with 9 bases fitting TRBD1. Germline V gene data show CDR1 as MDHEN and CDR2 as SYDVKM. CDR3 length: 14 residues. V shed 6 bases and J 9 bases; nucleotides not matched to a gene: 6. The CDR3 sequence: CASSRGQGSSPLHF. The CDR3 nucleotides read TGTGCCAGCAGCCGCGGACAGGGGAGTTCACCCCTCCACTTT. The full variable domain, completed using reference TRBV28 and TRBJ1-6, is DVKVTQSSRYLVKRTGEKVFLECVQDMDHENMFWYRQDPGLGLRLIYFSYDVKMKEKGDIPEGYSVSREKKERFSLILESASTNQTSMYLCASSRGQGSSPLHFGNGTRLTVT.

In this sample, this clone turned up a few times. The gene calls are TRBV14 and TRBJ1-6, with 10 positions matching TRBD1. Germline V gene data show CDR1 as SGHDN and CDR2 as FVKESK. With 6 bases clipped from V and 10 bases from J, the junction kept 9 bases outside the gene matches. This CDR3 has 15 residues. The CDR3 sequence is CASRRGTGDRSPLHF. Written as DNA, the CDR3 is TGTGCCAGCAGACGAGGGACAGGGGACAGATCACCCCTCCACTTT.

The table lists this clone with a few counts. CDR3 DNA: TGTGCCAGCTCACCAGGGACAGAGAACACTGAAGCTTTCTTT. It encodes CASSPGTENTEAFF. The rearrangement uses TRBV18 and TRBJ1-1; 7 bases fit TRBD1. Trimming cost V 2 bases and J 1 base; bases outside gene matches: 1. CDR1 KGHSH and CDR2 LQKENI come from the germline V gene. The CDR3 spans 14 residues. Complete variable domain (other parts from reference TRBV18 and TRBJ1-1): NAGVMQNPRHLVRRRGQEARLRCSPMKGHSHVYWYRQLPEEGLKFMVYLQKENIIDESGMPKERFSAEFPKEGPSILRIQQVVRGDSAAYFCASSPGTENTEAFFGQGTRLTVV.

This clone was counted only a few times. The V gene is TRBV19, the J gene TRBJ2-2; D not certain. The CDR3 spans 13 residues. The germline V gene has CDR1 LNHDA and CDR2 SQIVND (reference sequence). V was trimmed by 3 bases and J by 7 bases, leaving 9 bases between them. This CDR3 is CASSIPRYGELFF. The CDR3 region has the DNA TGTGCCAGTAGTATCCCCCGGTACGGGGAGCTGTTTTTT.

This clone was seen just once. This chain joins TRBV7-9 and TRBJ2-5; D is unclear. There are 13 residues in the CDR3. In germline, CDR1 is SEHNR, CDR2 FQNEAQ (reference sequence). V lost 1 base and J 2 bases, leaving 5 bases between the germline ends. The CDR3 DNA sequence: TGTGCCAGCAGCTTAGGAGGACAAGAGACCCAGTACTTC. This sequence encodes CASSLGGQETQYF.

This rearrangement joins TRBV10-3 to TRBJ1-3, with unresolved D. V lost 2 bases, J lost 8 bases, and 7 bases lay in between. The CDR3 extends over 12 amino acids. The germline V gene encodes CDR1 ENHRY and CDR2 SYGVKD. Here the CDR3 reads CAISEAGYTIYF. The CDR3 bases are TGTGCCATCAGTGAGGCCGGGTACACCATATATTTT.

The chain employs TRBV10-1 and TRBJ2-7; 7 bases are a match to TRBD1. Germline V gene lookup returns CDR1 WNHNN and CDR2 SYGVQD (reference sequence). V gave up 0 bases and J gave up 2 bases; unmatched junction bases: 7. The CDR3 runs 16 residues. The CDR3 loop reads CASSESATGWTYEQYF. As DNA, the CDR3 is TGCGCCAGCAGTGAGTCAGCGACAGGGTGGACCTACGAGCAGTACTTC.

The V and J genes are TRBV5-8 and TRBJ2-5; D gene ambiguous. V lost 0 bases and J 0 bases, leaving 9 bases between the germline ends. The germline CDR1 and CDR2 sequences are SGHTS and YDEGEE. The CDR3 covers 15 residues. Here the CDR3 DNA reads TGTGCCAGCAGCTTGGAGGCGGAATACCAAGAGACCCAGTACTTC. This gives the protein CASSLEAEYQETQYF. Complete variable domain (other parts from reference TRBV5-8 and TRBJ2-5): EAGVTQSPTHLIKTRGQQATLRCSPISGHTSVYWYQQALGLGLQFLLWYDEGEERNRGNFPPRFSGRQFPNYSSELNVNALELEDSALYLCASSLEAEYQETQYFGPGTRLLVL.

The chain combines TRBV5-6 with TRBJ1-2; D may be TRBD1 (5 bases). The V gene's germline CDR1 is SGHDT and CDR2 YYEEEE. Trimming removed 4 bases from V and 4 bases from J, with 14 bases in between. CDR3 length: 14 amino acids. CDR3 protein: CASSGGGTGYGYTF. DNA for the CDR3: TGTGCCAGCAGCGGGGGGGGGACGGGCTATGGCTACACCTTC.

As DNA, the CDR3 is TGTGCCAGCAGTAGTACCGGGACTACCTTATCCTACGAGCAGTACTTC. Its protein is CASSSTGTTLSYEQYF. The gene calls are TRBV28 and TRBJ2-7; 7 bases agree with TRBD2. Germline CDR1 MDHEN, CDR2 SYDVKM. The CDR3 sequence is 16 residues long. Trimming cost V 5 bases and J 1 base; bases outside gene matches: 11.